The present T cell receptor beta chain was sequenced within a study of T cell responses to AZD1222 COVID-19 vaccine. Regarding the study as a whole: Among spike-specific TCRs, nearly half reportedly target unmutated variant regions. Clonal diversity may have been underestimated in mostly white British donors. The study identified only five to seven AZD1222 recipients as seropositive at baseline. Spike-specific TCR breadth and depth went up after people got two AZD1222 doses.

On this clone itself: Its matching antigen is unknown.

Generated by immunoSEQ multiplex PCR, the TCRdb table keeps only in-frame clones and is missing some. This table has approximately 120,000 clones, about 87% appearing once. The CDR3 covers 13 residues. V lost 6 bases, J lost 5 bases, and 4 bases stayed unmatched. Per the germline V gene, CDR1 is LNHDA and CDR2 is SQIVND (reference sequence). Sequencing was performed on peripheral blood, taken on day 0 of AZD1222 vaccination. The chain joins TRBV19 to TRBJ1-5; TRBD1 aligns across 7 bases. This TCR derives from an adult in good health. CDR3 in DNA: TGTGCCAGTAGAGTCAGGGGGGATCAGCCCCAGCATTTT. Its protein is CASRVRGDQPQHF.